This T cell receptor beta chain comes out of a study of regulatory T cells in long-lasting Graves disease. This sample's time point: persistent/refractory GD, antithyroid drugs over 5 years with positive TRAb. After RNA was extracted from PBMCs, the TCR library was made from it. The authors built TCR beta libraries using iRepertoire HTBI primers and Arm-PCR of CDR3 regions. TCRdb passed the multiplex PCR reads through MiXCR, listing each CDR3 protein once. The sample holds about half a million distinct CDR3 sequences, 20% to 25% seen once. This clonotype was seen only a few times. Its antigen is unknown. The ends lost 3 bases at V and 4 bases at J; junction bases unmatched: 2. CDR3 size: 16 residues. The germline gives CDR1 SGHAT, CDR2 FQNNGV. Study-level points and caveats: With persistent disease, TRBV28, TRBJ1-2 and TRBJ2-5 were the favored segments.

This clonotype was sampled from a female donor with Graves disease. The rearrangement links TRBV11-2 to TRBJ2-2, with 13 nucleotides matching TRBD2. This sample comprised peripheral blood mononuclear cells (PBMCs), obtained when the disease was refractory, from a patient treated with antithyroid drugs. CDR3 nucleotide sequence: TGTGCCAGCAGCTTGGGACTAGCGGGAAGCACCGGGGAGCTGTTTTTT. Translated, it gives CASSLGLAGSTGELFF. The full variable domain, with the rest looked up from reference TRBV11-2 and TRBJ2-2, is EAGVAQSPRYKIIEKRQSVAFWCNPISGHATLYWYQQILGQGPKLLIQFQNNGVVDDSQLPKDRFSAERLKGVDSTLKIQPAKLEDSAVYLCASSLGLAGSTGELFFGEGSRLTVL.